This TCR beta chain was sequenced in a study of blood T cell repertoires in COVID-19. Study as a whole: Spain, Italy and the United States supplied samples that represented acute and convalescent COVID-19.

Participant ages covered roughly 18 to 89 years across about 25 US areas. Using immunoSEQ multiplex PCR, the repertoire was profiled, and TCRdb retains in-frame clones only, with some absent. The sample shows roughly 250,000 clones, about 85% of them seen only once. The CDR3 loop spans 13 amino acids. Germline lookup yields CDR1 KGHSH and CDR2 LQKENI. V was cut by 5 bases and J by 0 bases, with 7 bases left in between. The receptor comes from a woman aged 25-40 years with acute COVID-19. Sequenced input: PBMCs or T cells enriched from blood (not recorded which). The chain employs TRBV18 and TRBJ1-1, with D possibly TRBD1 on 5 matching bases. The CDR3 region is CASSGAVNTEAFF. DNA for the CDR3: TGTGCCAGCTCAGGGGCCGTGAACACTGAAGCTTTCTTT.